The source of this T cell receptor (beta chain) is a study of regulatory T cells in long-lasting Graves disease. Study-level information: Graves' patients diagnosed newly had used antithyroid drugs under 3 months. Findings and caveats of the study: Favoring TRBV28, TRBJ1-2 and TRBJ2-5 was a feature seen in persistent disease.

In its sample, this clonotype was seen many times. Its specificity is not known. Assembly of TCR beta libraries relied on iRepertoire HTBI primers together with Arm-PCR of CDR3 regions. TCRdb processed the multiplex PCR reads anew with MiXCR; each CDR3 protein has one entry. The sample carries 250,000 or so distinct CDR3 sequences, 20% recorded once. There are 14 residues in the CDR3. Germline CDR1 MNHEY, CDR2 SVGAGI. With 4 bases clipped from V and 3 bases from J, the junction kept 4 bases outside the gene matches. Time point defined: newly diagnosed GD, antithyroid drugs for less than 3 months. The TCR library was prepared using RNA isolated from PBMCs.

The rearrangement uses TRBV6-5 and TRBJ2-7; 9 nucleotides match TRBD1. The sequence came from a female donor with Graves disease. Specimen: peripheral blood mononuclear cells (PBMCs), collected at new diagnosis, from a patient treated with antithyroid drugs. The CDR3 sequence is CASSSRDRVYEQYF. DNA for the CDR3: TGTGCCAGCAGTTCCCGGGACAGGGTCTACGAGCAGTACTTC.